One T cell receptor (beta chain) is described in this entry. Antigen unknown. The CDR3 has 11 amino acids. The germline V and J ends were trimmed by 6 bases and 4 bases, with 4 bases remaining between them. Germline CDR1 is MNHEY and CDR2 is SMNVEV (reference sequence). This sample was taken from a study of Tregs in tolerant kidney transplant recipients. Sequencing was performed with immunoSEQ multiplex PCR; in TCRdb, only in-frame clones are kept and a portion is missing. The profile shows 90,000 or so clones, over 85% of them singletons. Study results and caveats: Validation in larger populations is needed because few patients were studied. Biological reproducibility was not directly addressed in this study.

Material for sequencing was CD8+ T cells from blood. The clonotype comes from a human donor in good health. The gene calls are TRBV27 and TRBJ2-1; D gene ambiguous. The CDR3 loop is CASRLYNEQFF. DNA for the CDR3: TGTGCCAGCAGATTGTACAATGAGCAGTTCTTC.